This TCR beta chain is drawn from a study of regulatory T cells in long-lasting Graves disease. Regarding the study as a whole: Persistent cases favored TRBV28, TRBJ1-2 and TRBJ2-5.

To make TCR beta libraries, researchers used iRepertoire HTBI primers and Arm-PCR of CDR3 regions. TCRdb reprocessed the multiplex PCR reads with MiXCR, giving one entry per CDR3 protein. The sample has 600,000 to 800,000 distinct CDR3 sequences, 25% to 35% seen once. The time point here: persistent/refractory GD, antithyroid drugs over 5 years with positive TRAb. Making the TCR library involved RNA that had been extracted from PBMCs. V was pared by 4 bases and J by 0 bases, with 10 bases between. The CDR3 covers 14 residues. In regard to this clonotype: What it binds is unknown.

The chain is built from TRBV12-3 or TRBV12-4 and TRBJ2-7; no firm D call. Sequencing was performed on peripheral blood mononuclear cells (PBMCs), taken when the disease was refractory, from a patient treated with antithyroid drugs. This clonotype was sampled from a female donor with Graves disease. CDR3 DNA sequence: TGTGCCAGCAGTTACTACCGGAGCTCCTACGAGCAGTACTTC. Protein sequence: CASSYYRSSYEQYF.